One and the same sample provided the 30 T cell receptor beta chains below, sequenced in a study of cytomegalovirus exposure and HLA in healthy donors. The PCR was carried out with 60 Vbeta primers and 13 Jbeta primers. This table comes from immunoSEQ multiplex PCR, and its TCRdb copy is limited to in-frame clones, with some not included. The data hold 150,000 to 200,000 clones, with about three quarters observed a single time. Input material: PBMCs. The receptor source for this set is a female donor in good health and CMV-seronegative.

J is TRBJ1-1 and V is TRBV18, with no clear D. Germline CDR1 is KGHSH and CDR2 is LQKENI. With 2 bases removed from V and 2 bases from J, the gap between germline ends came to 12 bases. The CDR3 extends over 15 amino acids. The CDR3 spells CASSPVSAGNTEAFF. The CDR3 DNA is TGTGCCAGCTCACCAGTTTCGGCGGGAAACACTGAAGCTTTCTTT.

This rearrangement joins TRBV5-6 to TRBJ1-5; maybe TRBD1 (6 bases). The CDR3 totals 16 residues. Trimming pared 0 bases from V and 2 bases from J, leaving 12 bases between. The germline CDR1 and CDR2 sequences are SGHDT and YYEEEE. The DNA for the CDR3 is TGTGCCAGCAGCTTGGGGGGGCCATTGGGCAATCAGCCCCAGCATTTT. Protein: CASSLGGPLGNQPQHF.

The chain employs TRBV7-2 and TRBJ2-5; 10 nucleotides line up with TRBD2. The CDR3 runs to 16 residues. The germline CDR1 and CDR2 sequences are SGHTA and FQGNSA. Trimming cost V 5 bases and J 3 bases; bases outside gene matches: 9. CDR3 in DNA: TGTGCCAGCAGCCCCAATGGACTAGCGGCAAAAGAGACCCAGTACTTC. This codes for CASSPNGLAAKETQYF. The full variable domain, completed using reference TRBV7-2 and TRBJ2-5, is GAGVSQSPSNKVTEKGKDVELRCDPISGHTALYWYRQSLGQGLEFLIYFQGNSAPDKSGLPSDRFSAERTGGSVSTLTIQRTQQEDSAVYLCASSPNGLAAKETQYFGPGTRLLVL.

The V and J genes are TRBV5-5 and TRBJ2-7, with 7 bases aligning to TRBD2. V lost 6 bases to trimming and J lost 3 bases; unmatched junction nucleotides: 12. This CDR3 is built from 15 residues. The V gene's germline CDR1 is SGHKS and CDR2 YYEKEE (reference sequence). The CDR3 nucleotides are TGTGCCAGCACCCGTAGCGGGTCTCCCATCTACGAGCAGTACTTC. Encoded protein: CASTRSGSPIYEQYF.

This chain uses TRBV6-6 with TRBJ2-5, with 7 positions matching TRBD2. Germline CDR1 and CDR2: MNHNY and SVGAGI (reference sequence). V shed 6 bases, J shed 1 base, and the junction held 5 bases outside the gene matches. This CDR3 contains 14 residues. The DNA of the CDR3 is TGTGCCAGCAGGCGCGGGAGTCTCCAAGAGACCCAGTACTTC. It specifies CASRRGSLQETQYF.

The chain recombines TRBV28 with TRBJ2-3; a possible D gene is TRBD1 (5 bases). Germline CDR1 and CDR2: MDHEN and SYDVKM. The CDR3 sequence is 15 residues long. V was trimmed by 3 bases and J by 3 bases, leaving 13 bases between them. CDR3 in DNA: TGTGCCAGCAGTTTTAAGGGGTTGGGAACAGATACGCAGTATTTT. Its translation is CASSFKGLGTDTQYF.

This clone was picked up a small number of times. The V call is TRBV4-1, the J call TRBJ1-5; D not certain. CDR1 MGHRA and CDR2 YSYEKL come from the germline V gene. This CDR3 contains 15 residues. V was trimmed by 4 bases and J by 0 bases, leaving 10 bases between them. In DNA form, the CDR3 reads TGCGCCAGCAGCCCAGCTACAGCTAGCAATCAGCCCCAGCATTTT. Translation gives CASSPATASNQPQHF.

This rearrangement joins TRBV2 to TRBJ2-3, with 10 positions matching TRBD2. V shed 7 bases, J shed 5 bases, and the junction held 6 bases outside the gene matches. Germline V lookup: CDR1 SNHLY, CDR2 FYNNEI. CDR3 length equals 14 residues. CDR3 sequence reads: CASNSGRYQDTQYF. Written as DNA, the CDR3 is TGTGCCAGCAATAGCGGGAGGTACCAAGATACGCAGTATTTT.

The V gene is TRBV5-6, the J gene TRBJ2-3; 10 nucleotides agree with TRBD2. The V gene's germline CDR1 is SGHDT and CDR2 YYEEEE. V was clipped by 6 bases and J by 0 bases; unmatched bases: 4. The CDR3 spans 15 residues. The CDR3 DNA sequence: TGTGCCAGCACCAAGCGGGGGGGAAGCACAGATACGCAGTATTTT. It is translated as CASTKRGGSTDTQYF.

The V call is TRBV29-1, the J call TRBJ2-7, with TRBD2 matching 13 bases. The germline V gene encodes CDR1 SQVTM and CDR2 ANQGSEA. J was trimmed by 0 bases and V by 3 bases; bases with no gene match: 5. CDR3 length equals 16 residues. CDR3 nucleotides: TGCAGCGTTGAGGGACTAGCGGGAATTAGCTCCTACGAGCAGTACTTC. Its protein is CSVEGLAGISSYEQYF.

This clone was counted a few times. The rearrangement links TRBV6-5 to TRBJ1-2; D possibly corresponds to TRBD1 (6 bases). This CDR3 comprises 15 residues. CDR1 is MNHEY and CDR2 is SVGAGI in the germline V gene. V dropped 6 bases and J dropped 8 bases, with 22 bases sitting between them. In nucleotides, the CDR3 is TGTGCCAGCAGCTCCACGACGGGGAGGGGGGAAGGCTACACCTTC. Protein: CASSSTTGRGEGYTF.

The rearrangement joins TRBV5-6 to TRBJ2-3; 14 bases match TRBD2. Unmatched junction bases numbered 6, after V lost 5 bases and J lost 1 base. CDR3 length: 17 residues. Looked up from germline, CDR1 is SGHDT and CDR2 is YYEEEE. The DNA for the CDR3 is TGTGCCAGCAGGACCGGGACTAGCGGGAGCGGCACAGATACGCAGTATTTT. As protein: CASRTGTSGSGTDTQYF. The full variable domain, its missing parts supplied by reference TRBV5-6 and TRBJ2-3, is DAGVTQSPTHLIKTRGQQVTLRCSPKSGHDTVSWYQQALGQGPQFIFQYYEEEERQRGNFPDRFSGHQFPNYSSELNVNALLLGDSALYLCASRTGTSGSGTDTQYFGPGTRLTVL.

This chain connects TRBV18 to TRBJ2-2; 12 positions match TRBD2. Germline assignment: CDR1 KGHSH and CDR2 LQKENI. The CDR3 is 17 amino acids. Trimming removed 3 bases from V and 5 bases from J; junction bases left unmatched: 7. The CDR3 nucleotides are TGTGCCAGCTCACCCCGGACTAGCGGGGCCTCAACCGGGGAGCTGTTTTTT. Translating it yields CASSPRTSGASTGELFF.

The J gene is TRBJ2-7, the V gene TRBV5-8; TRBD2 aligns across 13 bases. The CDR3 length is 15 residues. V was clipped by 7 bases and J by 5 bases; unmatched bases: 9. In germline, CDR1 is SGHTS, CDR2 YDEGEE. The CDR3 DNA is TGTGCCAGCGGGTCCGGGACTAGCGGGATCCACGAGCAGTACTTC. Residues: CASGSGTSGIHEQYF. The full variable domain, in which reference TRBV5-8 and TRBJ2-7 provide the parts outside the CDR3, is EAGVTQSPTHLIKTRGQQATLRCSPISGHTSVYWYQQALGLGLQFLLWYDEGEERNRGNFPPRFSGRQFPNYSSELNVNALELEDSALYLCASGSGTSGIHEQYFGPGTRLTVT.

This chain uses TRBV7-3 with TRBJ2-3, with a weak D call TRBD2 (6 bases). CDR1 and CDR2 from the germline V gene are SGHTA and FQGTGA. The CDR3 loop spans 15 amino acids. V lost 4 bases, J lost 0 bases, and 11 bases lay in between. CDR3 residues: CASSSGGTSTDTQYF. The CDR3 nucleotides are TGTGCCAGCAGCTCGGGCGGGACTAGCACAGATACGCAGTATTTT.

This clone turned up a few times. The chain employs TRBV5-1 and TRBJ2-5; 10 bases map to TRBD1. J gave up 2 bases and V 4 bases, and 8 bases lay outside the gene matches. This CDR3 comprises 16 residues. From germline, CDR1 is SGHRS and CDR2 YFSETQ. This CDR3 reads CASSPVTGQGQETQYF. The DNA of the CDR3 is TGCGCCAGCAGCCCGGTCACGGGACAGGGGCAAGAGACCCAGTACTTC. Complete variable domain (other parts from reference TRBV5-1 and TRBJ2-5): KAGVTQTPRYLIKTRGQQVTLSCSPISGHRSVSWYQQTPGQGLQFLFEYFSETQRNKGNFPGRFSGRQFSNSRSEMNVSTLELGDSALYLCASSPVTGQGQETQYFGPGTRLLVL.

The V gene is TRBV7-3, the J gene TRBJ1-1; D might be TRBD1 (6 bases). Germline V lookup: CDR1 SGHTA, CDR2 FQGTGA. V was clipped by 1 base and J by 0 bases, with 15 bases between them. This CDR3 comprises 17 residues. The CDR3 nucleotides are TGTGCCAGCAGCTTAATGGGGGGGGCAGGGATGAACACTGAAGCTTTCTTT. This encodes CASSLMGGAGMNTEAFF.

The chain joins TRBV19 to TRBJ2-1, with TRBD1 identical over 7 bases. This CDR3 has 15 residues. The V segment lost 4 bases and the J segment 6 bases; nucleotides outside the gene matches: 9. Germline-derived CDR1 and CDR2 are LNHDA and SQIVND (reference sequence). The CDR3 DNA follows: TGTGCCAGTAGTACGTCATCAGGGGGTGGCAATGAGCAGTTCTTC. Its protein product is CASSTSSGGGNEQFF.

This clone was observed a few times. Different DNA sequences within this sample yield the same CDR3. The chain employs TRBV6-6 and TRBJ1-5, with D perhaps TRBD1 (5 bases). The germline CDR1 and CDR2 sequences are MNHNY and SVGAGI (reference sequence). V lost 6 bases and J lost 2, with 5 bases in between. The CDR3 runs to 12 residues. The CDR3 coding sequence is TGTGCCAGCAGACAGGGCAATCAGCCCCAGCATTTT. It translates to CASRQGNQPQHF.

This sequence joins TRBV6-1 and TRBJ2-4; 11 bases align to TRBD2. The germline CDR1 and CDR2 sequences are MNHNS and SASEGT. V shed 7 bases, J shed 6 bases, and the junction held 5 bases outside the gene matches. This CDR3 is built from 14 residues. The CDR3 sequence is CASIAGGRGNIQYF. In DNA, the CDR3 is TGTGCCAGCATAGCGGGAGGGCGTGGAAACATTCAGTACTTC.

This clone was detected only once. The V call is TRBV5-4, the J call TRBJ2-2; TRBD2 aligns across 14 bases. This CDR3 is 18 amino acids long. V was clipped by 5 bases and J by 2 bases; unmatched bases: 8. CDR1 is SGHNT, CDR2 YYREEE, per germline (reference sequence). The DNA for the CDR3 is TGTGCCAGCAGAAGGGGACTAGCGGGGGAGGGTAACACCGGGGAGCTGTTTTTT. Its protein product is CASRRGLAGEGNTGELFF.

This chain uses TRBV29-1 with TRBJ2-3; 9 bases are a match to TRBD1. V gave up 6 bases and J gave up 13 bases; unmatched junction bases: 5. Looked up from germline, CDR1 is SQVTM and CDR2 is ANQGSEA. This CDR3 spans 10 amino acids. This chain's CDR3 is CSVGDRDKYF. The CDR3 DNA follows: TGCAGCGTGGGGGACAGGGATAAGTATTTT.

The rearrangement joins TRBV7-2 to TRBJ2-3, with 8 bases matching TRBD2. CDR1 and CDR2 (germline): SGHTA, FQGNSA. The CDR3 runs to 13 residues. V lost 11 bases and J lost 4; bases outside the gene matches: 8. The CDR3 sequence is CAAERERADTQYF. The CDR3 bases are TGTGCCGCGGAGCGGGAGAGGGCAGATACGCAGTATTTT.

This chain joins TRBV5-1 and TRBJ1-6; TRBD1 matches at 7 bases. The CDR3 runs to 17 residues. The germline V gene has CDR1 SGHRS and CDR2 YFSETQ. The J segment lost 0 bases and the V segment lost 4 bases, leaving 7 bases of the junction unmatched. CDR3 DNA sequence: TGCGCCAGCAGCACGGGACAGCTAAGCTCCTATAATTCACCCCTCCACTTT. Translated, it gives CASSTGQLSSYNSPLHF.

This rearrangement joins TRBV7-6 to TRBJ1-6; maybe TRBD1 (5 bases). V was shortened by 1 base and J by 12 bases, with 13 bases between the two germline ends. The length of the CDR3 is 14 residues. The germline CDR1 and CDR2 sequences are SGHVS and FNYEAQ. DNA for the CDR3: TGTGCCAGCAGCTTAGTGGGTCGGGGGGGACCCCTCCACTTT. This encodes CASSLVGRGGPLHF.

This clone was detected once. V is TRBV23-1 and J is TRBJ1-2, with D possibly being TRBD1 (5 bases). TRBV23-1 is identified as an open reading frame with a role that is uncertain. With 6 bases removed from V and 2 bases from J, the gap between germline ends came to 28 bases. CDR3 length equals 19 residues. DNA of the CDR3: TGCGCCAGCAGCCCTTCGATGGGGAATGACAGACCCATCAACTATGGCTACACCTTC. Translated: CASSPSMGNDRPINYGYTF.

This clone was detected only once. This rearrangement joins TRBV10-2 to TRBJ2-3, with TRBD2 matching 7 bases. Germline V gene sequence: CDR1 WSHSY, CDR2 SAAADI. J gave up 4 bases and V 3 bases, and 4 bases lay outside the gene matches. The CDR3 spans 14 residues. In nucleotides, the CDR3 is TGCGCCAGCAGTGACGCGGGAGACGCAGATACGCAGTATTTT. Protein: CASSDAGDADTQYF.

The chain joins TRBV5-1 to TRBJ2-7; D remains unclear. Germline V gene sequence: CDR1 SGHRS, CDR2 YFSETQ. The CDR3 loop spans 13 amino acids. V shed 0 bases and J shed 3 bases, with 7 bases lying between them. This CDR3 reads CASSLGSDYEQYF. DNA of the CDR3: TGCGCCAGCAGCTTGGGTAGTGACTACGAGCAGTACTTC. The full variable domain, with the rest looked up from reference TRBV5-1 and TRBJ2-7, is KAGVTQTPRYLIKTRGQQVTLSCSPISGHRSVSWYQQTPGQGLQFLFEYFSETQRNKGNFPGRFSGRQFSNSRSEMNVSTLELGDSALYLCASSLGSDYEQYFGPGTRLTVT.

The chain has TRBV19 and TRBJ1-1; 7 bases match TRBD1. CDR3 length: 13 amino acids. Germline V gene sequence: CDR1 LNHDA, CDR2 SQIVND (reference sequence). The V segment lost 7 bases and the J segment 4 bases; nucleotides outside the gene matches: 6. CDR3 region: CASTRQGFTEAFF. CDR3 sequence (DNA): TGTGCCAGTACTAGACAGGGTTTCACTGAAGCTTTCTTT.

The V and J genes are TRBV28 and TRBJ1-2; no clear D. This CDR3 contains 14 residues. Germline values: CDR1 MDHEN, CDR2 SYDVKM. With 2 bases removed from V and 0 bases from J, the gap between germline ends came to 7 bases. CDR3 sequence (DNA): TGTGCCAGCAGTTTAGCGCCCGCTAACTATGGCTACACCTTC. As protein: CASSLAPANYGYTF.